The 20 T cell receptor beta chains presented below share a single source sample, sequenced in a study of blood T cell repertoires in COVID-19. Repertoires were generated with immunoSEQ multiplex PCR, while TCRdb's copy carries only in-frame clones and drops some. The profile shows approximately 43,000 clones, around 81% of them singletons. Sequencing used peripheral blood. The receptors shown here come from a man aged 40-49 years with active or convalescent COVID-19.

The V gene is TRBV7-2, the J gene TRBJ1-5; tentative D call: TRBD1 (5 bases). The germline V gene encodes CDR1 SGHTA and CDR2 FQGNSA. The CDR3 sequence is 14 residues long. V was cut by 8 bases and J by 3 bases, with 14 bases left in between. The CDR3 loop reads CASGASDSNQPQHF. The DNA of the CDR3 is TGTGCCAGCGGGGCTTCGGATTCCAATCAGCCCCAGCATTTT.

The chain joins TRBV29-1 to TRBJ1-1; a weak D match, TRBD1 (5 bases). The CDR3 has 12 amino acids. V was clipped by 7 bases and J by 5 bases, with 14 bases between them. From germline, CDR1 is SQVTM and CDR2 ANQGSEA. The CDR3 sequence: CSARQGETEAFF. CDR3 nucleotide sequence: TGCAGCGCTCGGCAGGGCGAAACTGAAGCTTTCTTT. The full variable domain, with the rest looked up from reference TRBV29-1 and TRBJ1-1, is SAVISQKPSRDICQRGTSLTIQCQVDSQVTMMFWYRQQPGQSLTLIATANQGSEATYESGFVIDKFPISRPNLTFSTLTVSNMSPEDSSIYLCSARQGETEAFFGQGTRLTVV.

This clone was detected ten times or more. The chain carries TRBV25-1 and TRBJ2-3, with D possibly being TRBD2 (7 bases). The V gene's germline CDR1 is MGHDK and CDR2 SYGVNS. V was shortened by 2 bases and J by 9 bases, with 27 bases between the two germline ends. The CDR3 loop spans 18 amino acids. CDR3 sequence (DNA): TGTGCCAGCAGTGAAGATTCGACTAGCTGGGCCCATAGGGGGACGCAGTATTTT. This translates into CASSEDSTSWAHRGTQYF.

The count of this clone is one. The chain joins TRBV3-1 (or the pseudogene TRBV3-2) to TRBJ1-1, with TRBD1 matching 9 bases. Germline CDR1 reads LGHDT; CDR2 reads YNNKEL (reference sequence). V lost 4 bases, J lost 1 base, and 10 bases stayed unmatched. The CDR3 consists of 17 residues. The chain's CDR3 is CASSPLGTGNGNTEAFF. The CDR3 DNA sequence: TGTGCCAGCAGCCCCCTTGGGACAGGGAATGGGAACACTGAAGCTTTCTTT.

The V and J genes are TRBV5-1 and TRBJ1-1, with D maybe TRBD1 (5 bases). CDR3 size: 16 residues. V was cut by 3 bases and J by 6 bases, with 21 bases left in between. Germline CDR1 reads SGHRS; CDR2 reads YFSETQ. CDR3: CASSSALGARVAEAFF. CDR3 nucleotides: TGCGCCAGCAGCTCCGCCTTAGGGGCCAGGGTGGCTGAAGCTTTCTTT.

The count of this clone is one. This chain links TRBV7-9 with TRBJ2-1; D is undetermined. The CDR3 runs to 14 residues. The ends were cut back, 5 bases at V and 8 bases at J, with 16 bases in the middle. CDR1 and CDR2 (germline): SEHNR, FQNEAQ (reference sequence). The CDR3 coding sequence is TGTGCCAGCAGCACGCACGCGGCCCTCGATGAGCAGTTCTTC. Residues: CASSTHAALDEQFF.

This chain links TRBV3-1 (or the pseudogene TRBV3-2) with TRBJ1-1, with D possibly TRBD1 on 6 matching bases. This CDR3 is 13 amino acids long. V was pared by 8 bases and J by 1 base, with 11 bases between. From germline, CDR1 is LGHDT and CDR2 YNNKEL (reference sequence). In DNA form, the CDR3 reads TGTGCCAGCGGGGGGGCGACGAACACTGAAGCTTTCTTT. It specifies CASGGATNTEAFF.

This chain links TRBV18 with TRBJ2-1, with TRBD2 matching over 14 bases. The ends lost 2 bases at V and 8 bases at J; junction bases unmatched: 2. Germline V gene sequence: CDR1 KGHSH, CDR2 LQKENI. The CDR3 consists of 15 residues. CDR3 coding DNA: TGTGCCAGCTCACCAGGGACTAGCGGGAGTGATGAGCAGTTCTTC. Protein: CASSPGTSGSDEQFF.

This clone was picked up a small number of times. The chain is built from TRBV7-9 and TRBJ1-1; no clear D. This CDR3 is 19 amino acids long. Germline lookup yields CDR1 SEHNR and CDR2 FQNEAQ (reference sequence). Trimming cost V 4 bases and J 0 bases, with 24 bases left between them. CDR3 in DNA: TGTGCCAGCAGCTGGAGGCAAAGTGGGCGAGATCCTATGAACACTGAAGCTTTCTTT. Its protein product is CASSWRQSGRDPMNTEAFF.

V gene TRBV29-1 combines with J gene TRBJ2-7; no firm D call. V was trimmed by 7 bases and J by 3 bases, leaving 16 bases between them. The germline V gene encodes CDR1 SQVTM and CDR2 ANQGSEA. This CDR3 has 13 amino acids. The CDR3 spells CSAAFDKIYEQYF. Written as DNA, the CDR3 is TGCAGCGCCGCCTTCGACAAGATCTACGAGCAGTACTTC.

V gene TRBV4-1 combines with J gene TRBJ2-1; D is unclear. Trimming stripped 0 bases from V and 8 bases from J, with 11 bases between. Germline CDR1 and CDR2: MGHRA and YSYEKL. CDR3 length: 14 residues. The CDR3 DNA follows: TGCGCCAGCAGCCAAGAACGTGTCGACTATGAGCAGTTCTTC. The encoded protein is CASSQERVDYEQFF.

In DNA, the CDR3 is TGTGCCAGCAGTTGGGACAGTTCTTCTGGCTACACCTTC. This translates into CASSWDSSSGYTF. This chain connects TRBV6-5 to TRBJ1-2; 7 bases are shared with TRBD1. The J segment lost 7 bases and the V segment lost 4 bases, leaving 6 bases of the junction unmatched. In germline, CDR1 is MNHEY, CDR2 SVGAGI. The CDR3 loop spans 13 amino acids.

The chain combines TRBV6-5 with TRBJ1-5; D is undetermined. CDR1 and CDR2 from the germline V gene are MNHEY and SVGAGI. Between the trimmed V and J ends, which lost 6 bases and 7 bases, there was a span of 16 bases. CDR3 size: 14 residues. For the CDR3, the DNA is TGTGCCAGCAGCCTAATAGGAGGAGACCAGCCCCAGCATTTT. This gives the protein CASSLIGGDQPQHF.

V and J are TRBV5-1 and TRBJ1-4; TRBD1 aligns across 10 bases. This CDR3 has 18 residues. The V segment lost 6 bases and the J segment 4 bases; nucleotides outside the gene matches: 15. From germline, CDR1 is SGHRS and CDR2 YFSETQ. CDR3 sequence reads: CASNLGQGVGLGNEKLFF. The CDR3 coding sequence is TGCGCCAGCAACCTCGGACAGGGGGTTGGACTAGGTAATGAAAAACTGTTTTTT.

CDR3 nucleotide sequence: TGCGCCAGCAGCCAATATACAGGGAACACTGAAGCTTTCTTT. It is translated as CASSQYTGNTEAFF. This chain joins TRBV4-1 and TRBJ1-1, with a possible D match to TRBD1 (5 bases). Germline V gene lookup returns CDR1 MGHRA and CDR2 YSYEKL. The V gene lost 2 bases and the J gene lost 1 base, with 8 bases spanning the gap. The CDR3 consists of 14 residues.

The V and J genes are TRBV6-4 and TRBJ1-3, with 9 bases fitting TRBD1. V dropped 4 bases and J dropped 4; count of bases not matched to a gene: 8. The germline CDR1 and CDR2 sequences are MRHNA and SNTAGT. This CDR3 spans 16 amino acids. CDR3 nucleotides: TGTGCCAGCAGTGGCCGGGACAGGGTCGGGGGAAACACCATATATTTT. As protein: CASSGRDRVGGNTIYF.

This sequence joins TRBV6-1 and TRBJ2-7; a weak D match, TRBD2 (5 bases). Trimming took 2 bases from V and 5 from J, leaving 7 bases between them. The CDR3 runs to 12 residues. Germline V lookup: CDR1 MNHNS, CDR2 SASEGT. CDR3 DNA sequence: TGTGCCAGCAGTGAACGGGGAAACGAGCAGTACTTC. This encodes CASSERGNEQYF.

The chain uses TRBV5-5 and TRBJ2-7, with D possibly TRBD2 on 5 matching bases. The germline V and J ends were trimmed by 0 bases and 2 bases, with 9 bases remaining between them. This CDR3 spans 14 amino acids. Germline CDR1 is SGHKS and CDR2 is YYEKEE (reference sequence). The CDR3 DNA reads TGTGCCAGCAGCTTGGGGCACGGGGCCTACGAGCAGTACTTC. Translating gives CASSLGHGAYEQYF.

V is TRBV28 and J is TRBJ1-4; 7 bases agree with TRBD1. The CDR3 runs 14 residues. CDR1 is MDHEN, CDR2 SYDVKM, per germline. The V gene end was trimmed by 6 bases and the J gene end by 7 bases; junction bases not matched to a gene: 8. The CDR3 here is CASSQSTGAEKLFF. In nucleotides, the CDR3 is TGTGCCAGCAGCCAGTCTACAGGGGCTGAAAAACTGTTTTTT.

The CDR3 bases are TGTGCCTGGATCACCTACGGGACTAGCGGCGATGAGCAGTTCTTC. This encodes CAWITYGTSGDEQFF. This chain connects TRBV30 to TRBJ2-1; TRBD2 matches at 11 bases. V dropped 4 bases and J dropped 8; count of bases not matched to a gene: 10. This CDR3 comprises 15 residues. CDR1 is GTSNPN, CDR2 SVGIG, per germline (reference sequence).